What follows are 18 T cell receptor beta chains derived from one specimen sequenced in a study of regulatory T cells in long-lasting Graves disease. As to time point: persistent/refractory GD, antithyroid drugs over 5 years with positive TRAb. The TCR library was prepared using RNA isolated from PBMCs. CDR3-region Arm-PCR and iRepertoire HTBI primers produced the TCR beta libraries. A single record per CDR3 protein comes from TCRdb applying MiXCR to the multiplex PCR reads. The sample has roughly 450,000 distinct CDR3 sequences, 23% seen once; the top ten hold 26%. Sequences were derived from peripheral blood mononuclear cells (PBMCs), sampled when the disease was refractory, from a patient treated with antithyroid drugs. These receptors were obtained from a female donor with Graves disease.

The chain recombines TRBV18 with TRBJ2-1, with D hard to call. The V end lost 0 bases, the J end lost 7 bases, and 7 bases lay between the germline ends. Germline V CDR1 and CDR2: KGHSH, LQKENI. The CDR3 spans 13 residues. The CDR3 sequence is CASSPPLGNEQFF. CDR3 sequence (DNA): TGTGCCAGCTCACCACCTTTGGGGAATGAGCAGTTCTTC.

The chain recombines TRBV27 with TRBJ2-1; unclear D gene. Trimming left V 2 bases short and J 2 bases short, with 10 bases between. In germline, CDR1 is MNHEY, CDR2 SMNVEV (reference sequence). The CDR3 is 15 amino acids. DNA of the CDR3: TGTGCCAGCAGTTTACAAGCCTCAGCCTACAATGAGCAGTTCTTC. It specifies CASSLQASAYNEQFF.

The V gene is TRBV27, the J gene TRBJ1-1; no reliable D call. The CDR3 sequence is 14 residues long. The germline gives CDR1 MNHEY, CDR2 SMNVEV (reference sequence). V lost 5 bases to trimming and J lost 4 bases, with 14 bases between them. DNA of the CDR3: TGTGCCAGCAGTCTCAACATGAGGCTCACTGAAGCTTTCTTT. It is translated as CASSLNMRLTEAFF.

The rearrangement joins TRBV19 to TRBJ1-1; the match to TRBD1 covers 7 bases. This CDR3 spans 14 amino acids. Germline loops: CDR1 LNHDA, CDR2 SQIVND (reference sequence). V dropped 3 bases and J dropped 5; count of bases not matched to a gene: 6. Here the CDR3 DNA reads TGTGCCAGTAGTATCTACAGGGGTCGGACTGAAGCTTTCTTT. It specifies CASSIYRGRTEAFF.

The chain carries TRBV7-8 and TRBJ2-7; 7 nucleotides line up with TRBD2. This CDR3 region has 15 residues. Germline V gene data show CDR1 as SGHVS and CDR2 as FQNEAQ. The ends lost 5 bases at V and 3 bases at J; junction bases unmatched: 10. DNA of the CDR3: TGTGCCAGCAGCACAAGGGACTATTCGGGCTACGAGCAGTACTTC. Protein sequence: CASSTRDYSGYEQYF.

This clonotype was picked up a small number of times. The chain joins TRBV6-1 to TRBJ2-5; D is perhaps TRBD2 (6 bases). The CDR3 spans 16 residues. The V and J ends lost 5 bases and 5 bases respectively, with 21 bases between them. CDR1 MNHNS and CDR2 SASEGT come from the germline V gene. CDR3 sequence: CASSPLTGTGGETQYF. The CDR3 region has the DNA TGTGCCAGCAGTCCTCTTACCGGGACCGGAGGGGAGACCCAGTACTTC.

This clonotype came up many times. The V call is TRBV11-2, the J call TRBJ1-5, with D possibly being TRBD1 (5 bases). The CDR3 contains 13 residues. Trimming cost V 3 bases and J 6 bases, with 9 bases left between them. Germline assignment: CDR1 SGHAT and CDR2 FQNNGV. DNA for the CDR3: TGTGCCAGCAGCTTTATCGGGGGTCAGCCCCAGCATTTT. It codes for CASSFIGGQPQHF.

The chain links TRBV19 to TRBJ2-5; 8 bases are shared with TRBD1. The CDR3 contains 18 residues. After removal of 4 bases from V and 5 bases from J, the junction contained 18 bases not matched to a gene. Germline V CDR1 and CDR2: LNHDA, SQIVND (reference sequence). CDR3 in amino acids: CASSRSPQRQGTRETQYF. The CDR3 DNA reads TGTGCCAGTAGTAGATCGCCCCAGCGACAGGGGACTCGGGAGACCCAGTACTTC.

At least ten counts were recorded for this clonotype. The J gene is TRBJ1-2, the V gene TRBV24-1, with 7 bases identical to TRBD1. The trim removed 3 bases at V and 4 bases at J, leaving 10 bases unmatched. The CDR3 is made up of 16 amino acids. Germline V gene sequence: CDR1 KGHDR, CDR2 SFDVKD. CDR3 region: CATSDRTNRGSYGYTF. The CDR3 coding sequence is TGTGCCACCAGTGATCGAACTAACAGGGGCAGCTATGGCTACACCTTC.

About this clonotype: One base away lies a much larger clone, so this may be a sequencing read error. The chain links TRBV6-1 to TRBJ2-5; perhaps TRBD2 as D (5 bases). This CDR3 contains 15 residues. Germline lookup yields CDR1 MNHNS and CDR2 SASEGT. Trimming left V 10 bases short and J 1 base short, with 19 bases between. The CDR3 region is CATSGRGNLQETQYF. CDR3 sequence (DNA): TGTGCCACCTCGGGGAGAGGCAACCTCCAAGAGACCCAGTACTTC.

This clonotype was found a few times. V usage is TRBV6-1 and J usage is TRBJ1-5, with 11 bases fitting TRBD1. CDR1 is MNHNS and CDR2 is SASEGT in the germline V gene. This CDR3 is built from 16 residues. V gave up 5 bases and J gave up 4 bases; unmatched junction bases: 7. The CDR3 is CASSTGTGGANQPQHF. As DNA, the CDR3 is TGTGCCAGCAGTACCGGGACAGGGGGTGCAAATCAGCCCCAGCATTTT.

The CDR3 nucleotides are TGTGCCAGTGCCGGGGGGGGTTTCGCCGAGCAGTACTTC. This translates into CASAGGGFAEQYF. The J gene is TRBJ2-7, the V gene TRBV19; 8 nucleotides match TRBD2. V lost 8 bases, J lost 6 bases, and 9 bases stayed unmatched. Per germline, CDR1 LNHDA and CDR2 SQIVND (reference sequence). The CDR3 is made up of 13 amino acids.

This clonotype was recorded at least ten times. V usage is TRBV2 and J usage is TRBJ1-4, with 7 nucleotides matching TRBD1. Germline assignment: CDR1 SNHLY and CDR2 FYNNEI. The ends lost 8 bases at V and 6 bases at J; junction bases unmatched: 9. The CDR3 sequence is 14 residues long. The CDR3 nucleotides are TGTGCCAGCGGCTACAGGGGTACAGATGAAAAACTGTTTTTT. Amino acid sequence: CASGYRGTDEKLFF.

The chain couples TRBV5-1 to TRBJ1-1, with D hard to call. Germline lookup yields CDR1 SGHRS and CDR2 YFSETQ. The CDR3 has 13 residues. V lost 4 bases and J lost 6, with 13 bases in between. The CDR3 region has the DNA TGCGCCAGCAGCGGCGGGCTAAACGCTGAAGCTTTCTTT. It yields the protein CASSGGLNAEAFF.

This clonotype was detected a few times. The V and J genes are TRBV20-1 and TRBJ2-5; 12 bases agree with TRBD1. The CDR3 is 15 residues long. Per germline, CDR1 DFQATT and CDR2 SNEGSKA (reference sequence). The junction had 11 bases not matched to a gene; V was cut back by 7 bases and J by 5 bases. The chain's CDR3 is CSVFKDGTGGETQYF. The CDR3 DNA is TGCAGTGTTTTTAAAGACGGGACAGGGGGCGAGACCCAGTACTTC.

Regarding this clonotype: A much bigger clone sits one base away, suggesting this may be a read error. V is TRBV2 and J is TRBJ2-5; the match to TRBD2 covers 10 bases. Germline-derived CDR1 and CDR2 are SNHLY and FYNNEI. This CDR3 has 17 amino acids. CDR3 sequence (DNA): TGTGCCAGCAGTGGGAGAGGAACTAGCGGGAAGAGAGAGGCCCAGTACTTC. The encoded protein is CASSGRGTSGKREAQYF. The variable domain in full, completed from reference TRBV2 and TRBJ2-5, reads EPEVTQTPSHQVTQMGQEVILRCVPISNHLYFYWYRQILGQKVEFLVSFYNNEISEKSEIFDDQFSVERPDGSNFTLKIRSTKLEDSAMYFCASSGRGTSGKREAQYFGPGTRLLVL.

This chain uses TRBV6-5 with TRBJ2-7; D is possibly TRBD1 (6 bases). Germline V gene lookup returns CDR1 MNHEY and CDR2 SVGAGI. Between the trimmed V and J ends, which lost 4 bases and 4 bases, there was a span of 20 bases. There are 16 residues in the CDR3. CDR3 sequence (DNA): TGTGCCAGCAGTTGGGGTCGGGACATCAGGGGATACGAGCAGTACTTC. Amino acids: CASSWGRDIRGYEQYF.

This clonotype has more than one count but fewer than ten. The V gene is TRBV18, the J gene TRBJ1-1; 9 nucleotides match TRBD1. This CDR3 region has 17 residues. Trimming cost V 0 bases and J 5 bases; bases outside gene matches: 10. The V gene's germline CDR1 is KGHSH and CDR2 LQKENI. The CDR3 DNA follows: TGTGCCAGCTCACCACCGTTGCTGGGACAGGGACGTACTGAAGCTTTCTTT. It yields the protein CASSPPLLGQGRTEAFF.